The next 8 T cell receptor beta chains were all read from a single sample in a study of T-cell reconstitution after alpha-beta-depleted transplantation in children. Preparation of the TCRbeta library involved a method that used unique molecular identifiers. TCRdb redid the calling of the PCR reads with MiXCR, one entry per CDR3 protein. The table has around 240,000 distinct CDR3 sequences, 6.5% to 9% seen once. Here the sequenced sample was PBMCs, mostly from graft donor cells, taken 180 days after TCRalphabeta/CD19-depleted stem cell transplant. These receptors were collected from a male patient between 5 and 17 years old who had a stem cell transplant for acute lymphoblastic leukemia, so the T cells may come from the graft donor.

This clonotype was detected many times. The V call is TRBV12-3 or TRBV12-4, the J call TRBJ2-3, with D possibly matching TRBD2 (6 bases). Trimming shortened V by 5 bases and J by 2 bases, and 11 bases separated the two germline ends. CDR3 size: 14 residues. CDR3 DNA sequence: TGTGCCAGCAGTCTCCGGGAGCTCACAGATACGCAGTATTTT. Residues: CASSLRELTDTQYF.

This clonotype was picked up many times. The CDR3 loop reads CASSLLAGGAPYNEQFF. The CDR3 DNA reads TGTGCCAGCAGCCTGTTAGCGGGGGGGGCCCCCTACAATGAGCAGTTCTTC. This chain connects TRBV11-2 to TRBJ2-1; 11 nucleotides agree with TRBD2. Germline lookup yields CDR1 SGHAT and CDR2 FQNNGV. V gave up 5 bases and J gave up 2 bases; unmatched junction bases: 8. The length of the CDR3 is 17 residues.

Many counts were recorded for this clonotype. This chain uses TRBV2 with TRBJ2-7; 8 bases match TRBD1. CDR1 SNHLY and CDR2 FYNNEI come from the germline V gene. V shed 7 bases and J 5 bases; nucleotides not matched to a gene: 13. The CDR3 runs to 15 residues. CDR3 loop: CASTQDRAQAHEQYF. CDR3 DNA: TGTGCCAGCACCCAGGACAGGGCCCAGGCCCACGAGCAGTACTTC.

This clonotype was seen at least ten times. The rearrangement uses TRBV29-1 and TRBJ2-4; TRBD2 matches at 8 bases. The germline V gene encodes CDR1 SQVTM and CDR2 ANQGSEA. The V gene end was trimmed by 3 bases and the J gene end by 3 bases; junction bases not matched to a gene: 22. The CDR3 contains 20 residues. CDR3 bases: TGCAGCGTTGAGATTACGGGAGGGCCCCCCCCACTGCGCGGCAAAAACATTCAGTACTTC. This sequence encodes CSVEITGGPPPLRGKNIQYF.

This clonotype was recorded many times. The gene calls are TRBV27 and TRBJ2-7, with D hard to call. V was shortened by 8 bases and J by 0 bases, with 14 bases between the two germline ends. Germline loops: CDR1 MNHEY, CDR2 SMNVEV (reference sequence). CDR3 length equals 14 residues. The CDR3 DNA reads TGTGCCAGCTCCCTGAGCGCCAGCTCCTACGAGCAGTACTTC. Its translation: CASSLSASSYEQYF.

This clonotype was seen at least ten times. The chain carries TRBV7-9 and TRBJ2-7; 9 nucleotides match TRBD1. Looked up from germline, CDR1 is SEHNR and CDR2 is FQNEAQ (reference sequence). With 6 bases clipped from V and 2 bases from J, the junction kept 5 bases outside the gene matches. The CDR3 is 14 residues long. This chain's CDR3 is CASSPGTGTYEQYF. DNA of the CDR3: TGTGCCAGCAGTCCCGGGACAGGGACCTACGAGCAGTACTTC.

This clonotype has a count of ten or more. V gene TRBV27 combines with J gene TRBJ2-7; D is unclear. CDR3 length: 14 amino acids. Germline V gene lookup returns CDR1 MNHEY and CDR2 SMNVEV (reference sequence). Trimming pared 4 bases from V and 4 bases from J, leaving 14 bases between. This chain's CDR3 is CASSSLAVNYEQYF. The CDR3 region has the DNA TGTGCCAGCAGTTCATTAGCAGTGAATTACGAGCAGTACTTC.

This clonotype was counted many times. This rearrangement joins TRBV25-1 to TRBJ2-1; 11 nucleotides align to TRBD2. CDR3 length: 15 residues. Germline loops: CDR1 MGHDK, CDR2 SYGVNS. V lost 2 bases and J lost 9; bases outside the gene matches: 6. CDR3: CASSERASGGPEQFF. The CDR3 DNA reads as TGTGCCAGCAGTGAACGGGCTAGCGGGGGGCCTGAGCAGTTCTTC.